One T cell receptor (beta chain) is described in this entry. This record belongs to a study of blood T cell repertoires in COVID-19. In the original analysis: Nucleated cell number was recorded as an estimate derived from reference gene primer amplification. This table comes from immunoSEQ multiplex PCR, and its TCRdb copy is limited to in-frame clones, with some not included. The DNA was the basis for D and trimming; V, J and clone size are from that table. Here the sample spans some 120,000 clones, around 80% being singletons. Trimming shortened V by 6 bases and J by 11 bases, and 17 bases separated the two germline ends. This CDR3 has 14 residues. Germline-derived CDR1 and CDR2 are SNHLY and FYNNEI.

This receptor was identified in a woman aged 60-70 years with acute or convalescent COVID-19. The material sequenced was peripheral blood. This rearrangement joins TRBV2 to TRBJ1-6; no firm D call. CDR3: CASRGEGLDPPLHF. The CDR3 nucleotides are TGTGCCAGCAGGGGAGAGGGCTTGGATCCACCCCTCCACTTT.